Below are 18 T cell receptor beta chains sequenced from a single sample in a study of T cell changes during pregnancy in multiple sclerosis. The repertoire was sequenced with immunoSEQ multiplex PCR; TCRdb's copy has only in-frame clones and lacks some. The sample records over 60,000 clones, about nine tenths being singletons. The specimen comprised peripheral blood, sampled in the third trimester of pregnancy. All receptors come from a female donor in good health, enrolled as a control in a pregnancy study.

V and J are TRBV19 and TRBJ1-5; TRBD1 agrees at 11 bases. The CDR3 is made up of 17 amino acids. Trimming cost V 2 bases and J 2 bases; bases outside gene matches: 5. Germline CDR1 is LNHDA and CDR2 is SQIVND (reference sequence). The CDR3 protein is CASSIKGQGVGNQPQHF. In DNA, the CDR3 is TGTGCCAGTAGTATAAAGGGACAGGGGGTCGGCAATCAGCCCCAGCATTTT.

This rearrangement joins TRBV28 to TRBJ1-3, with D hard to call. With 5 bases removed from V and 0 bases from J, the gap between germline ends came to 8 bases. The CDR3 sequence is 14 residues long. CDR1 and CDR2 from the germline V gene are MDHEN and SYDVKM. CDR3 DNA: TGTGCCAGCAGTCCCGACAACTCTGGAAACACCATATATTTT. Translation: CASSPDNSGNTIYF.

This rearrangement joins TRBV10-3 to TRBJ1-1; D ambiguous. Germline V gene sequence: CDR1 ENHRY, CDR2 SYGVKD. There are 14 residues in the CDR3. V was shortened by 3 bases and J by 4 bases, with 12 bases between the two germline ends. The DNA of the CDR3 is TGTGCCATCAGTGAAAAGATTTTACTCACTGAAGCTTTCTTT. It encodes CAISEKILLTEAFF.

The genes are TRBV5-1 and TRBJ2-3; 8 positions match TRBD1. Germline V gene data show CDR1 as SGHRS and CDR2 as YFSETQ. The CDR3 runs 14 residues. V dropped 6 bases and J dropped 6; count of bases not matched to a gene: 9. In DNA, the CDR3 is TGCGCCAGCAATGAGACAGGGGTCTCGGATACGCAGTATTTT. This sequence encodes CASNETGVSDTQYF.

The chain couples TRBV7-2 to TRBJ1-2; 8 bases align to TRBD1. The length of the CDR3 is 14 residues. Trimming cost V 4 bases and J 5 bases; bases outside gene matches: 6. The V gene's germline CDR1 is SGHTA and CDR2 FQGNSA. CDR3 nucleotides: TGTGCCAGCAGCTCTTTAGACAGGGGATATGGCTACACCTTC. Translation gives CASSSLDRGYGYTF.

The chain joins TRBV5-4 to TRBJ2-5; 14 nucleotides agree with TRBD2. The CDR3 is 15 amino acids. Germline CDR1 SGHNT, CDR2 YYREEE (reference sequence). Trimming removed 2 bases from V and 8 bases from J; junction bases left unmatched: 5. The CDR3 loop is CASSFTGLAGGTQYF. The CDR3, as DNA: TGTGCCAGCAGCTTCACTGGACTAGCGGGGGGAACCCAGTACTTC. Drawing the rest from reference TRBV5-4 and TRBJ2-5, the complete variable domain is ETGVTQSPTHLIKTRGQQVTLRCSSQSGHNTVSWYQQALGQGPQFIFQYYREEENGRGNFPPRFSGLQFPNYSSELNVNALELDDSALYLCASSFTGLAGGTQYFGPGTRLLVL.

V and J are TRBV18 and TRBJ1-4, with TRBD1 matching over 8 bases. V trimming: 3 bases; J trimming: 5 bases; junction bases outside the gene matches: 5. This CDR3 region has 15 residues. In germline, CDR1 is KGHSH, CDR2 LQKENI. The CDR3 loop reads CASSPQGALNEKLFF. CDR3 coding DNA: TGTGCCAGCTCACCGCAGGGGGCACTGAATGAAAAACTGTTTTTT.

This clone was seen a handful of times. The chain uses TRBV28 and TRBJ1-1, with D uncertain. This CDR3 spans 15 amino acids. Germline-derived CDR1 and CDR2 are MDHEN and SYDVKM. V was trimmed by 4 bases and J by 6 bases, leaving 18 bases between them. CDR3 in amino acids: CASSSRIGVMAEAFF. The CDR3 coding sequence is TGTGCCAGCAGTTCCAGAATCGGGGTTATGGCTGAAGCTTTCTTT.

The chain couples TRBV15 to TRBJ1-2; D unresolved. With 0 bases removed from V and 2 bases from J, the gap between germline ends came to 10 bases. Germline values: CDR1 LNHNV, CDR2 YYDKDF (reference sequence). The CDR3 has 15 residues. CDR3 sequence reads: CATSRDFSENYGYTF. DNA of the CDR3: TGTGCCACCAGCAGAGATTTTTCGGAGAACTATGGCTACACCTTC.

This clone was detected once. This sequence joins TRBV28 and TRBJ1-4; 10 nucleotides line up with TRBD1. CDR1 is MDHEN and CDR2 is SYDVKM in the germline V gene. The CDR3 consists of 13 residues. The trim removed 9 bases at V and 8 bases at J, leaving 6 bases unmatched. CDR3 residues: CASRDRGSEKLFF. Here the CDR3 DNA reads TGTGCCAGTAGGGACAGGGGCAGCGAAAAACTGTTTTTT.

The CDR3 bases are TGTGCCAGCTACTTAGCTAACTATGGCTACACCTTC. This sequence encodes CASYLANYGYTF. This rearrangement joins TRBV6-1 to TRBJ1-2; D remains unclear. This CDR3 is 12 amino acids long. V dropped 8 bases and J dropped 0 bases, with 7 bases sitting between them. Germline V lookup: CDR1 MNHNS, CDR2 SASEGT.

The chain joins TRBV15 to TRBJ2-2, with D possibly matching TRBD2 (6 bases). Germline-derived CDR1 and CDR2 are LNHNV and YYDKDF (reference sequence). Deletions cut 1 base from V and 2 bases from J, with 11 bases between. CDR3 size: 16 residues. The CDR3 DNA follows: TGTGCCACCAGCAGAGGGGTGGGAGGCAACACCGGGGAGCTGTTTTTT. It encodes CATSRGVGGNTGELFF.

J is TRBJ2-7 and V is TRBV11-3; a possible D gene is TRBD1 (6 bases). The CDR3 has 12 amino acids. Germline CDR1 SGHNT, CDR2 YENEEA. Trimming took 9 bases from V and 3 from J, leaving 12 bases between them. CDR3 sequence: CARHWGLYEQYF. CDR3 DNA: TGTGCCAGGCACTGGGGGCTCTACGAGCAGTACTTC.

This clone was detected a few times. The V and J genes are TRBV19 and TRBJ2-7; a possible D gene is TRBD2 (6 bases). V was clipped by 6 bases and J by 0 bases, with 18 bases between them. This CDR3 comprises 16 residues. The germline CDR1 and CDR2 sequences are LNHDA and SQIVND (reference sequence). The CDR3 spells CASSRVGGTGSYEQYF. In nucleotides, the CDR3 is TGTGCCAGTAGCCGAGTCGGGGGAACGGGCTCCTACGAGCAGTACTTC.

This chain uses TRBV29-1 with TRBJ2-2; D gene ambiguous. The germline V and J ends were trimmed by 6 bases and 1 base, with 15 bases remaining between them. The germline gives CDR1 SQVTM, CDR2 ANQGSEA. This CDR3 comprises 15 residues. CDR3 coding DNA: TGCAGCGTCCTAATGGCCGGGTTGAACACCGGGGAGCTGTTTTTT. It codes for CSVLMAGLNTGELFF.

The V gene is TRBV29-1, the J gene TRBJ1-2; perhaps TRBD1 as D (5 bases). The V and J ends lost 7 bases and 4 bases respectively, with 25 bases between them. CDR1 SQVTM and CDR2 ANQGSEA come from the germline V gene. The CDR3 loop spans 16 amino acids. CDR3 protein: CSAERDGTFSTYGYTF. CDR3 nucleotides: TGCAGCGCCGAAAGAGACGGGACTTTCAGTACCTATGGCTACACCTTC.

This sequence joins TRBV9 and TRBJ2-6; 8 bases align to TRBD1. This CDR3 spans 17 amino acids. J gave up 4 bases and V 4 bases, and 10 bases lay outside the gene matches. In germline, CDR1 is SGDLS, CDR2 YYNGEE. CDR3 nucleotide sequence: TGTGCCAGCAGCATCTCAGGGGGCGCGGGGGGGGCCAACGTCCTGACTTTC. It codes for CASSISGGAGGANVLTF.

This chain connects TRBV30 to TRBJ2-7, with D possibly being TRBD1 (6 bases). The CDR3 contains 13 residues. The ends were cut back, 4 bases at V and 1 base at J, with 11 bases in the middle. Germline CDR1 and CDR2: GTSNPN and SVGIG (reference sequence). In DNA form, the CDR3 reads TGTGCCTGGAACGGAAGGGGGTCCTACGAGCAGTACTTC. Encoded protein: CAWNGRGSYEQYF.